The entry below gives a single T cell receptor (beta chain) sequence along with its context. V dropped 1 base and J dropped 11; count of bases not matched to a gene: 15. The CDR3 totals 16 residues. Germline loops: CDR1 MGHRA, CDR2 YSYEKL. Clones were read by immunoSEQ multiplex PCR, and TCRdb kept only the in-frame ones, dropping some. The table shows under 200,000 clones, with about 90% occurring only once. These data come from a study of cytomegalovirus exposure and HLA in healthy donors. The validation cohort, a group of 120 subjects, included the donors and was separate from the roughly 670-subject first cohort.

Sequencing input: PBMCs. This sequence was found in a woman under 30 in good health and CMV-seropositive. V gene TRBV4-1 combines with J gene TRBJ2-7; 9 bases agree with TRBD2. DNA for the CDR3: TGCGCCAGCAGCCAAGGTCCGGGACTAGCCTCGATGAAAAAGTACTTC. Protein product: CASSQGPGLASMKKYF.